What follows describes a single T cell receptor beta chain. Only one count was recorded for this clone. The antigen this receptor binds is unknown. No clone much larger than this one lies a single base away; base qualities are absent. These data belong to a study of glioma-infiltrating T cells after dendritic cell vaccination (dated by TCRdb to about 2016). For the study in its entirety: Of the roughly 15 glioblastoma patients in the cohort, all drawn from Phase I and II dendritic cell vaccination trials, 9 were newly diagnosed and 6 had recurrent disease. Survival after dendritic cell vaccination was correlated with TCR sequencing metrics, including TIL content and tumor-blood repertoire overlap. Between the early 2000s and the early 2010s, the patients were given dendritic cell vaccination pulsed with autologous tumor lysate. To make the vaccine, monocyte-derived dendritic cells were cultured for roughly seven days with IL-4 and GM-CSF and then pulsed overnight with autologous tumor lysate. Deep sequencing of TCR beta CDR3 regions was used to quantify tumor-infiltrating lymphocyte content and compare tumor and blood repertoires in dendritic cell-vaccinated glioblastoma patients. Patients received three intradermal dendritic cell vaccine injections at biweekly intervals in the arm below the axilla.

Using the immunoSEQ assay, TCRB CDR3 regions were amplified from roughly 2 micrograms of genomic DNA, or from all available DNA when less than that was on hand. The multiplex PCR employed 60 forward primers targeting TCR V beta segments and 13 reverse primers targeting J beta segments. Synthetic control templates were spiked into each sample at limiting dilution to estimate reads per starting template. Sequencing produced 87 bp reads on the Illumina HiSeq System. Per the source publication's procedure: PCR and sequencing errors were removed by a nearest neighbor algorithm that merged closely related sequences. TCR overlap was measured as the percentage of unique tumor TCR beta sequences also present in the same patient's peripheral blood. TCRdb obtained this table from immuneACCESS and retained in-frame rearrangements with V and J assigned. These tables miss some clones; where compared with another copy, unresolved V genes account for less than half of the shortfall, and the remainder is unexplained. That table furnishes V, J and clone size, whereas the DNA furnished D and trimming. This sample holds some 110,000 clones; roughly 90% were observed only once. In total, the top ten clones hold approximately 2.7% of the sample.

V and J are trimmed by 5 bases and 4 bases, and the gene matches miss 5 bases of the junction. The cysteine opens and the phenylalanine closes a CDR3 of 15 amino acids. The read is trimmed to its CDR3 DNA, 45 bases read in frame from base 1. Per the germline V gene, SNHLY is the CDR1 and FYNNEI is the CDR2. Here is what the overall study found, with its caveats: The cohort was small and heterogeneous, few patients had complete blood and tumor sets, and even fewer had initial-recurrent tumor pairs. Longer time to progression and overall survival after dendritic cell vaccination were predicted by higher estimated pretreatment TIL content. The three-group TCR overlap response model was described as speculative and requiring prospective validation. No direct relationship between TCR clonality and survival was found, suggesting a diverse polyclonal response may matter.

Interpreted using the paper, the time point label stands for: after dendritic cell vaccination, including at tumor progression/relapse. Patients were selected on the basis of adequate residual fresh-frozen tumor tissue and more than two years of available survival data. Molecular status otherwise varied across the glioblastoma patients, but none of them carried an isocitrate dehydrogenase mutation. PBMC were collected before vaccination, two weeks after the third vaccination, and at tumor progression when it occurred. The Qiagen DNeasy Blood extraction Kit was used for extraction of genomic DNA. This material consisted of blood, taken after dendritic cell vaccination. The sequence is built from TRBV2 and TRBJ1-6; 7 central bases correspond to TRBD1. This receptor was identified in a human donor with glioblastoma. The CDR3 region has the sequence CASSPARGYNSPLHF. At the DNA level, the sequence is TGTGCCAGCAGTCCCGCCAGGGGGTATAATTCACCCCTCCACTTT.